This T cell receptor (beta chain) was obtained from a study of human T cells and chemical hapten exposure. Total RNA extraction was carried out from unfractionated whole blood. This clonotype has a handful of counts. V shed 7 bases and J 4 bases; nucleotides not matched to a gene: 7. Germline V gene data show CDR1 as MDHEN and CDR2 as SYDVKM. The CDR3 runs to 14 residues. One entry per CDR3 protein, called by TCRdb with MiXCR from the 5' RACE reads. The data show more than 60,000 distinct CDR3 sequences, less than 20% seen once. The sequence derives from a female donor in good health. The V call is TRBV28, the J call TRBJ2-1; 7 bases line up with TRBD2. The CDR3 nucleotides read TGTGCCAGCACCGGGGGGACTCAATACAATGAGCAGTTCTTC. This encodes CASTGGTQYNEQFF.